This T cell receptor beta chain was recovered during a study of regulatory T cells in long-lasting Graves disease. Time point denoted: newly diagnosed GD, antithyroid drugs for less than 3 months. The authors made the TCR library using RNA they extracted from PBMCs. Construction of the TCR beta libraries employed iRepertoire HTBI primers in conjunction with Arm-PCR of CDR3 regions. TCRdb independently ran MiXCR on the multiplex PCR reads; one entry per CDR3 protein. The table includes hundreds of thousands of distinct CDR3 sequences, roughly 15% detected once. This CDR3 is 17 amino acids long. In germline, CDR1 is MGHRA, CDR2 YSYEKL. With V trimmed by 3 bases and J by 7 bases, 16 bases remained unmatched. The sample was also linked to a second study, of T cells in Graves' hyperthyroidism and ophthalmopathy. This second study notes: Stable disease denoted Graves' hyperthyroidism without ophthalmopathy progression within 18 months. Patients between 18 and 65 years old had hyperthyroidism, newly diagnosed and lasting under 2 months. HTBI primers were used for first-round RT-PCR of the TCR CDR3.

This sequence was found in a woman aged 25 to 39 with Graves disease. The V gene is TRBV4-1, the J gene TRBJ2-7, with TRBD2 matching over 9 bases. Sample: peripheral blood mononuclear cells (PBMCs), taken at new diagnosis, from a patient treated with antithyroid drugs. The DNA for the CDR3 is TGCGCCAGCAGCCAGTCAGGAGGACTAGCGCCCTCGGGGGAGCAGTACTTC. Translation gives CASSQSGGLAPSGEQYF.